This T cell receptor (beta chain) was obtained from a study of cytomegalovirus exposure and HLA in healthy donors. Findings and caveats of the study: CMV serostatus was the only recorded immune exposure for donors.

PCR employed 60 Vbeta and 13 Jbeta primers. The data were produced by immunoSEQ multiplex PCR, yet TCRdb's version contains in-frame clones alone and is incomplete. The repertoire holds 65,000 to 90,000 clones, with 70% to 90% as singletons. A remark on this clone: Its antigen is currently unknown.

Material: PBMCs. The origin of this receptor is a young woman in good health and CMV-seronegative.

The CDR3: CASTADSYNEQFF. DNA of the CDR3: TGTGCCAGCACGGCGGATTCCTACAATGAGCAGTTCTTC. The rearrangement links TRBV28 to TRBJ2-1; D unclear. The CDR3 consists of 13 residues. V was shortened by 7 bases and J by 1 base, with 8 bases between the two germline ends. Germline V gene lookup returns CDR1 MDHEN and CDR2 SYDVKM. Filled out from reference TRBV28 and TRBJ2-1, the complete variable domain reads DVKVTQSSRYLVKRTGEKVFLECVQDMDHENMFWYRQDPGLGLRLIYFSYDVKMKEKGDIPEGYSVSREKKERFSLILESASTNQTSMYLCASTADSYNEQFFGPGTRLTVL.